This TCR beta chain was identified during a study of blood T cell repertoires in COVID-19. Profiling relied on immunoSEQ multiplex PCR, and the TCRdb table lists in-frame clones only, not all of them. The sample has around 160,000 clones, under 95% seen once. The CDR3 sequence is 16 residues long. After removal of 8 bases from V and 14 bases from J, the junction contained 23 bases not matched to a gene. The germline V gene has CDR1 SNHLY and CDR2 FYNNEI. The chain carries TRBV2 and TRBJ2-3; TRBD2 matches 9 bases. Sequenced sample: peripheral blood. The TCR originated in a man aged 18 to 29 with acute or convalescent COVID-19. The CDR3 loop reads CASQRGSGRGPLPVYF. CDR3 bases: TGTGCCAGCCAACGAGGTAGCGGGAGAGGACCCCTACCAGTGTATTTT.